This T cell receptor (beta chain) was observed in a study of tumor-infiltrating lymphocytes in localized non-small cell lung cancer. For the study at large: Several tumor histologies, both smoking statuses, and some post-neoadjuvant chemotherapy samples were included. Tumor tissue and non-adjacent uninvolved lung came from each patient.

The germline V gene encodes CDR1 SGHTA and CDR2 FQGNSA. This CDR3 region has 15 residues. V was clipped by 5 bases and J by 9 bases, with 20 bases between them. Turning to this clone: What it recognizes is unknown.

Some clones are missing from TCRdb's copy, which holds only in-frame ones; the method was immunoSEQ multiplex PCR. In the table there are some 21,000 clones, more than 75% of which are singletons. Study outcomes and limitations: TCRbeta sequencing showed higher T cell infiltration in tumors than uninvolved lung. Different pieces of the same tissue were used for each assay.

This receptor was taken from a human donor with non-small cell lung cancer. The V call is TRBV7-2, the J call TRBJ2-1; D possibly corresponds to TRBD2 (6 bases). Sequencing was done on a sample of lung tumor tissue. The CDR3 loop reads CASSPRPSDFPEQFF. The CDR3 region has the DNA TGTGCCAGCAGCCCAAGGCCTAGCGACTTCCCTGAGCAGTTCTTC.